A selection of T cell receptor beta chains follows, all from one sample in a study of shared clonotypes between healthy human individuals. TCRdb's copy holds only in-frame clones and misses some; the assay was immunoSEQ multiplex PCR. The table records a few million clones, approximately 95% of them present only once. Sequenced material: naive CD4+ T cells sorted from blood. Source of these receptors: a man aged 18-30 years in good health. CDR3s include the opening cysteine and the closing phenylalanine or tryptophan. A D gene is named only where the DNA matches it firmly. Rows give clone size only sometimes, using once, few, many, or a class for an expanded clone.

j_call: TRBJ2-2; clone_size: -; d_call: TRBD1; v_call: TRBV5-1; cdr3_nt: TGCGCCAGCAGTACAGGGGGCCTCGGGGAGCTGTTTTTT; cdr3_aa: CASSTGGLGELFF
j_call: TRBJ1-1; clone_size: -; d_call: TRBD1; v_call: TRBV19; cdr3_nt: TGTGCCAGTAGTACCTACAGGGGGCAGGGGACTGAAGCTTTCTTT; cdr3_aa: CASSTYRGQGTEAFF
j_call: TRBJ1-6; clone_size: -; d_call: -; v_call: TRBV27; cdr3_nt: TGTGCCAGCAGTCTATCGACGGGTAATTCACCCCTCCACTTT; cdr3_aa: CASSLSTGNSPLHF
j_call: TRBJ2-4; clone_size: -; d_call: -; v_call: TRBV12-5; cdr3_nt: TGTGCTAGTGGTTTGGGGACAGTCCTAGCCAAAAACATTCAGTACTTC; cdr3_aa: CASGLGTVLAKNIQYF
j_call: TRBJ2-7; clone_size: -; d_call: -; v_call: TRBV18; cdr3_nt: TGTGCCAGCTCGCGCGGGTCACCAAGCTCCTACGAGCAGTACTTC; cdr3_aa: CASSRGSPSSYEQYF
j_call: TRBJ1-1; clone_size: -; d_call: -; v_call: TRBV11-2; cdr3_nt: TGTGCCAGCAGCTCCGGGTTGAACACTGAAGCTTTCTTT; cdr3_aa: CASSSGLNTEAFF
j_call: TRBJ2-5; clone_size: -; d_call: TRBD2; v_call: TRBV19; cdr3_nt: TGTGCCAGTAGGGGAGGTCGGGGGGATGAAGAGACCCAGTACTTC; cdr3_aa: CASRGGRGDEETQYF
j_call: TRBJ2-4; clone_size: -; d_call: TRBD2; v_call: TRBV5-4; cdr3_nt: TGTGCCAGCAGCGATCCGGGGAGCCAGCCGGGGGGCATTCAGTACTTC; cdr3_aa: CASSDPGSQPGGIQYF
j_call: TRBJ2-1; clone_size: -; d_call: -; v_call: TRBV12-5; cdr3_nt: TGTGCTAGTGCCGCGATTAATGGCAATGAGCAGTTCTTC; cdr3_aa: CASAAINGNEQFF
j_call: TRBJ1-2; clone_size: once; d_call: -; v_call: TRBV5-6; cdr3_nt: TGTGCCAGCAGAAATCCCGGACACGGGGACTATGGCTACACCTTC; cdr3_aa: CASRNPGHGDYGYTF
j_call: TRBJ1-5; clone_size: -; d_call: -; v_call: TRBV18; cdr3_nt: TGTGCCAGCTCACCACCCGGAGGGAGAGGCTCTATATTGTATTTT; cdr3_aa: CASSPPGGRGSILYF
j_call: TRBJ1-5; clone_size: -; d_call: TRBD1; v_call: TRBV15; cdr3_nt: TGTGCCACCAGCAAACACCTAGTAGGGACAGGTTTCCAGCCCCAGCATTTT; cdr3_aa: CATSKHLVGTGFQPQHF
j_call: TRBJ2-3; clone_size: -; d_call: -; v_call: TRBV27; cdr3_nt: TGTGCCAGCAGTTTAGGAGGGAAGACAGATACGCAGTATTTT; cdr3_aa: CASSLGGKTDTQYF